These 27 T cell receptor beta chains came from one sample sequenced in a study of beta chain features in type 1 diabetes. Expressed TCRB transcripts were sequenced because the isolated RNA had all been reverse transcribed beforehand. The repertoire was sequenced with immunoSEQ multiplex PCR; TCRdb's copy has only in-frame clones and lacks some. Of some 900,000 clones in the sample, about a sixth were seen once. Sequenced: naive CD4+ T cells from blood. All receptors derive from a woman between 18 and 29 years old in good health.

The rearrangement uses TRBV21-1 and TRBJ2-2; the table's D gene call, TRBD1, was not cross checked with the DNA. TRBV21-1 has pseudogene status. This CDR3 comprises 15 residues. CDR3 in DNA: TGTGCCAGCAGCAACCCGGGACAGATCACCGGGGAGCTGTTTTTT. It encodes CASSNPGQITGELFF.

This clone was observed a few times. The same CDR3 also results from other DNA sequences found in this sample. J is TRBJ2-7 and V is TRBV11-2, with D unresolved. Looked up from germline, CDR1 is SGHAT and CDR2 is FQNNGV. V lost 1 base and J 7 bases, leaving 5 bases between the germline ends. This CDR3 has 11 residues. The DNA of the CDR3 is TGTGCCAGCAGCTTAGTCGGGGAGCAGTACTTC. It encodes CASSLVGEQYF.

This CDR3 reads CASRQNGGLVQETQYF. In DNA, the CDR3 is TGCGCCAGCAGACAGAACGGGGGGCTGGTCCAAGAGACCCAGTACTTC. This rearrangement joins TRBV4-3 to TRBJ2-5, with D perhaps matching TRBD2 (7 bases). The CDR3 spans 16 residues. V lost 6 bases, J lost 1 base, and 18 bases lay in between. The germline V gene has CDR1 LGHNA and CDR2 YSLEER.

V is TRBV7-9 and J is TRBJ2-5, with TRBD2 matching 13 bases. CDR1 is SEHNR, CDR2 FQNEAQ, per germline (reference sequence). Trimming cost V 3 bases and J 4 bases; bases outside gene matches: 2. The CDR3 has 15 amino acids. The CDR3 region has the DNA TGTGCCAGCAGCTTCTGGACTAGCGGGAGAGAGACCCAGTACTTC. Protein sequence: CASSFWTSGRETQYF.

The J gene is TRBJ1-1, the V gene TRBV6-5; a possible D gene is TRBD1 (5 bases). V was trimmed by 2 bases and J by 2 bases, leaving 12 bases between them. CDR1 is MNHEY and CDR2 is SVGAGI in the germline V gene. The CDR3 covers 15 residues. The CDR3 nucleotides read TGTGCCAGCAGTTACGGTCGTGGACATAACACTGAAGCTTTCTTT. Amino acids: CASSYGRGHNTEAFF.

Remarks on this clone: Other DNA sequences of this sample code for an identical CDR3. The chain combines TRBV9 with TRBJ2-7; 8 bases align to TRBD1. Germline-derived CDR1 and CDR2 are SGDLS and YYNGEE. CDR3 length: 14 amino acids. The V segment lost 3 bases and the J segment 2 bases; nucleotides outside the gene matches: 4. The CDR3 coding sequence is TGTGCCAGCAGCGCCGGGACAGGCACCTACGAGCAGTACTTC. Translation: CASSAGTGTYEQYF.

Only a few counts were recorded for this clone. The V gene is TRBV29-1, the J gene TRBJ2-5; possible D gene TRBD1, 6 bases. Looked up from germline, CDR1 is SQVTM and CDR2 is ANQGSEA. The CDR3 has 17 amino acids. Trimming stripped 6 bases from V and 7 bases from J, with 30 bases between. The CDR3 region is CSVRLDRGTSRLGTQYF. Written as DNA, the CDR3 is TGCAGCGTAAGACTCGATCGTGGGACATCCCGCCTAGGGACCCAGTACTTC.

The V gene is TRBV6-1, the J gene TRBJ1-1; D not certain. The germline CDR1 and CDR2 sequences are MNHNS and SASEGT. CDR3 length equals 15 residues. Trimming took off 10 bases at V and 7 bases at J, with 25 bases between the two ends. The CDR3 sequence is CATVPQRPKHVEAFF. The CDR3 DNA sequence: TGTGCCACTGTCCCTCAGAGACCCAAACATGTTGAAGCTTTCTTT.

This clone has a handful of counts. The chain combines TRBV7-9 with TRBJ2-1; no clear D. V was pared by 7 bases and J by 0 bases, with 13 bases between. This CDR3 spans 15 amino acids. Germline-derived CDR1 and CDR2 are SEHNR and FQNEAQ (reference sequence). As DNA, the CDR3 is TGTGCCAGCAAAGGGCTAGAGAGCTCCTACAATGAGCAGTTCTTC. Amino acid sequence: CASKGLESSYNEQFF.

On this clone: This same CDR3 is encoded by further DNA sequences in the sample. The chain links TRBV5-5 to TRBJ2-2, with 11 bases matching TRBD2. The CDR3 length is 16 residues. Germline V gene sequence: CDR1 SGHKS, CDR2 YYEKEE (reference sequence). Trimming cost V 2 bases and J 1 base; bases outside gene matches: 1. CDR3 sequence: CASSFGTSGNTGELFF. The CDR3, as DNA: TGTGCCAGCAGCTTTGGGACTAGCGGGAACACCGGGGAGCTGTTTTTT.

This clone was observed a few times. The chain recombines TRBV13 with TRBJ1-1; TRBD1 matches 7 bases. Germline values: CDR1 PRHDT, CDR2 FYEKMQ (reference sequence). This CDR3 region has 17 residues. The J segment lost 6 bases and the V segment lost 5 bases, leaving 18 bases of the junction unmatched. Here the CDR3 reads CASSPLTGTPSHPEAFF. Written as DNA, the CDR3 is TGTGCCAGCAGCCCCCTGACAGGGACCCCGTCCCACCCTGAAGCTTTCTTT.

This clone was counted a few times. The genes are TRBV5-1 and TRBJ2-3, with TRBD2 matching over 9 bases. The CDR3 spans 15 residues. V dropped 5 bases and J dropped 3; count of bases not matched to a gene: 7. Looked up from germline, CDR1 is SGHRS and CDR2 is YFSETQ. The CDR3 coding sequence is TGCGCCAGCAGGAATAGCGGGAGCTCAACAGATACGCAGTATTTT. Its protein product is CASRNSGSSTDTQYF.

This clone has just one count. The genes are TRBV6-5 and TRBJ2-6, with a possible D match to TRBD1 (6 bases). CDR1 is MNHEY, CDR2 SVGAGI, per germline. CDR3 length: 16 amino acids. Trimming took 2 bases from V and 2 from J, leaving 10 bases between them. CDR3 residues: CASSYHRTAGANVLTF. CDR3 in DNA: TGTGCCAGCAGTTACCACCGGACAGCTGGGGCCAACGTCCTGACTTTC.

The sample holds a few counts of this clone. The same CDR3 is also encoded by other DNA sequences in this sample. V and J are TRBV6-5 and TRBJ2-6, with D unresolved. V was pared by 0 bases and J by 0 bases, with 6 bases between. Germline CDR1 reads MNHEY; CDR2 reads SVGAGI. This CDR3 is built from 16 residues. CDR3 region: CASSYSRVSGANVLTF. In nucleotides, the CDR3 is TGTGCCAGCAGTTACTCTCGGGTCTCTGGGGCCAACGTCCTGACTTTC.

Comment on this clone: The same CDR3 also results from other DNA sequences found in this sample. This chain joins TRBV7-2 and TRBJ2-2; a weak D match, TRBD2 (6 bases). The CDR3 sequence is 14 residues long. Trimming cost V 7 bases and J 1 base, with 10 bases left between them. Germline V gene lookup returns CDR1 SGHTA and CDR2 FQGNSA. The CDR3, as DNA: TGTGCCAGCACCAGCGGGCGGAACACCGGGGAGCTGTTTTTT. It specifies CASTSGRNTGELFF.

The gene calls are TRBV2 and TRBJ1-2; perhaps TRBD1 as D (6 bases). CDR3 size: 14 residues. Germline V gene sequence: CDR1 SNHLY, CDR2 FYNNEI. The germline V and J ends were trimmed by 0 bases and 6 bases, with 11 bases remaining between them. CDR3 amino acids: CASSEAVWGHGYTF. The CDR3 nucleotides read TGTGCCAGCAGTGAAGCGGTGTGGGGGCATGGCTACACCTTC.

This clone has a handful of counts. This chain links TRBV6-5 with TRBJ1-4, with D possibly matching TRBD1 (6 bases). The V and J ends lost 1 base and 10 bases respectively, with 13 bases between them. From germline, CDR1 is MNHEY and CDR2 SVGAGI. The CDR3 is made up of 14 amino acids. In DNA, the CDR3 is TGTGCCAGCAGTTACTATCGGGGGGCAGGAAAACTGTTTTTT. This translates into CASSYYRGAGKLFF.

The rearrangement uses TRBV4-3 and TRBJ2-7, with TRBD1 matching 8 bases. There are 13 residues in the CDR3. CDR1 and CDR2 (germline): LGHNA, YSLEER. V dropped 6 bases and J dropped 7; count of bases not matched to a gene: 8. CDR3 in amino acids: CASSPDRATEQYF. In DNA form, the CDR3 reads TGCGCCAGCAGTCCGGACAGGGCTACGGAGCAGTACTTC.

J is TRBJ2-4 and V is TRBV2, with TRBD1 matching over 9 bases. The CDR3 runs to 15 residues. Germline V gene data show CDR1 as SNHLY and CDR2 as FYNNEI. The V gene end was trimmed by 6 bases and the J gene end by 4 bases; junction bases not matched to a gene: 7. This CDR3 is CASRGGQGAKNIQYF. CDR3 bases: TGTGCCAGCAGAGGGGGACAGGGCGCTAAAAACATTCAGTACTTC.

This clone was found a few times. The DNA for the CDR3 is TGTGCCAGCAGCGTAGGTACCGGGACAGGGGCTGGAAACACCATATATTTT. Its translation is CASSVGTGTGAGNTIYF. V and J are TRBV9 and TRBJ1-3, with 10 bases identical to TRBD1. In germline, CDR1 is SGDLS, CDR2 YYNGEE. The CDR3 totals 17 residues. V shed 0 bases, J shed 2 bases, and the junction held 5 bases outside the gene matches.

This clone was seen more than once but under ten times. The chain carries TRBV5-1 and TRBJ1-4; 10 positions agree with TRBD1. Germline values: CDR1 SGHRS, CDR2 YFSETQ. V dropped 0 bases and J dropped 6; count of bases not matched to a gene: 5. The CDR3 extends over 16 amino acids. The chain's CDR3 is CASSLATTGGYEKLFF. DNA of the CDR3: TGCGCCAGCAGCTTGGCCACGACAGGGGGCTATGAAAAACTGTTTTTT.

V usage is TRBV7-2 and J usage is TRBJ1-2; 12 bases line up with TRBD1. V lost 1 base and J lost 7; bases outside the gene matches: 10. Germline values: CDR1 SGHTA, CDR2 FQGNSA. The CDR3 spans 17 residues. The CDR3 DNA reads as TGTGCCAGCAGCTTAGTAGGTGGGACAGGGGGCCTCGGTGGCTACACCTTC. It encodes CASSLVGGTGGLGGYTF.

This chain joins TRBV5-4 and TRBJ1-1; D unclear. There are 13 residues in the CDR3. Trimming removed 4 bases from V and 1 base from J, with 8 bases in between. Germline CDR1 is SGHNT and CDR2 is YYREEE (reference sequence). This CDR3 reads CASSDDPNTEAFF. DNA for the CDR3: TGTGCCAGCAGCGATGACCCGAACACTGAAGCTTTCTTT.

This clone turned up a few times. The CDR3 spells CASSPGGTRPFF. CDR3 coding DNA: TGTGCCAGCTCACCGGGCGGGACTAGACCGTTCTTC. This chain connects TRBV18 to TRBJ2-1, with 8 bases lining up with TRBD2. Trimming at V came to 3 bases and at J to 15 bases, leaving 7 bases not matched to a gene. This CDR3 has 12 amino acids. The V gene's germline CDR1 is KGHSH and CDR2 LQKENI.

The V gene is TRBV21-1, the J gene TRBJ1-2. TRBV21-1 is annotated as a pseudogene. The CDR3 runs 18 residues. CDR3 sequence: CASSKVEAGNAGNYGYTF. CDR3 bases: TGTGCCAGCAGCAAAGTGGAAGCGGGCAACGCAGGGAACTATGGCTACACCTTC.

The chain uses TRBV7-2 and TRBJ2-1; 7 bases agree with TRBD2. J lost 6 bases, V lost 4 bases, and 9 bases had no gene match. The CDR3 is 15 amino acids. In germline, CDR1 is SGHTA, CDR2 FQGNSA. The CDR3 protein is CASSSPGLKLNEQFF. As DNA, the CDR3 is TGTGCCAGCAGCTCTCCGGGACTAAAACTCAATGAGCAGTTCTTC.

This clone was detected a few times. The chain uses TRBV28 and TRBJ2-7; 8 bases align to TRBD2. In germline, CDR1 is MDHEN, CDR2 SYDVKM. CDR3 length equals 14 residues. J was trimmed by 6 bases and V by 5 bases; bases with no gene match: 9. CDR3 residues: CASSRIAGFGEQYF. CDR3 sequence (DNA): TGTGCCAGCAGTCGTATAGCGGGGTTCGGCGAGCAGTACTTC.